Listed below are T cell receptor beta chains from one sample, sequenced in a study of blood T cells in healthy people across ages. TCRdb re-called the 5' RACE reads with MiXCR, one entry per CDR3 protein. The data contain 790,000 or so distinct CDR3 sequences, about 56% of them singletons. Sequenced material: blood. These receptors were collected from a man aged 35-49 years in good health. Each CDR3 is given with its conserved first and last residue. D genes are given only for firm matches. The size of a clone is reported for some rows only, either as once, few or many, or as a class for expanded clones.

abundance,v_gene,j_gene,d_gene,CDR3nt,CDR3aa
once,TRBV28,TRBJ1-6,-,TGTGCCAGCAGTTTACGGACTGACCTTTATTCACCCCTCCACTTT,CASSLRTDLYSPLHF
few,TRBV9,TRBJ1-2,-,TGTGCCAGCAGCGTGGACGACTCAGAGGCATGGGGCTATGGCTACACCTTC,CASSVDDSEAWGYGYTF
-,TRBV2,TRBJ2-1,-,TGTGCCAGCAACTCCGGGCGCACGGTTAATGAGCAGTTCTTC,CASNSGRTVNEQFF
-,TRBV29-1,TRBJ2-5,-,TGCAGCGTTTCCCCCAGCCGCACAGACAAAGAGACCCAGTACTTC,CSVSPSRTDKETQYF
-,TRBV25-1,TRBJ2-1,-,TGTGCCAGCAGTGAATTGCCGGGGAACTCCTACAATGAGCAGTTCTTC,CASSELPGNSYNEQFF
-,TRBV2,TRBJ1-2,TRBD1,TGTGCCAGCAGGGGACAGGCCAATAACTATGGCTACACCTTC,CASRGQANNYGYTF
-,TRBV7-2,TRBJ2-4,TRBD2,TGTGCCAGCAGCCCTATTCTGGGACTAGGCAAAAACATTCAGTACTTC,CASSPILGLGKNIQYF
-,TRBV12-5,TRBJ2-1,-,TGTGCTAGTGACGTAGGCTGGGAGCAGTTCTTC,CASDVGWEQFF
-,TRBV28,TRBJ2-5,-,TGTGCCAGCTTTAGCGCGGGCGAATACAATGAGCAGTACTTC,CASFSAGEYNEQYF
-,TRBV13,TRBJ2-3,TRBD2,TGTGCCAGCAGCTTATGGGTGACTGGCGGGAGAGCTTCTAGCACAGATACGCAGTATTTT,CASSLWVTGGRASSTDTQYF
few,TRBV7-2,TRBJ2-5,TRBD2,TGTGCCAGCACAATAGCGGGAGGGACGGAGACCCAGTACTTC,CASTIAGGTETQYF
-,TRBV6-2/TRBV6-3,TRBJ1-2,-,TGTGCCAGCACCCCTCTGGGCTACTACAACTATGGCTACACCTTC,CASTPLGYYNYGYTF
-,TRBV6-6,TRBJ1-4,-,TGTGCCAGCAGATGGGGAGCAACTAATGAAAAACTGTTTTTT,CASRWGATNEKLFF
-,TRBV6-5,TRBJ2-1,-,TGTGCCAGCAGGGACTACGATGAGCAGTTCTTC,CASRDYDEQFF
-,TRBV12-3/TRBV12-4,TRBJ2-5,-,TGTGCCAGCAGCATAACGGGGCAAGAGACCCAGTACTTC,CASSITGQETQYF
-,TRBV24-1,TRBJ2-5,-,TGTGCCACCAGTGATTCGACGGGACGAACAGGGTTCCAGTACTTC,CATSDSTGRTGFQYF
-,TRBV25-1,TRBJ2-1,TRBD2,TGTGCCAGCAGGACCGGGACTAGAGATGAGCAGTTCTTC,CASRTGTRDEQFF
-,TRBV7-2,TRBJ2-7,-,TGTGCCAGCGGGGACCCCTCCTACGAGCAGTACTTC,CASGDPSYEQYF
-,TRBV20-1,TRBJ1-1,-,TGCAGTGCTAGAGGAGGGTTGGGCACTGAAGCTTTCTTT,CSARGGLGTEAFF
-,TRBV27,TRBJ2-3,-,TGTGCCAGCAGTATTCCGGACAGCGCAGATACGCAGTATTTT,CASSIPDSADTQYF
-,TRBV20-1,TRBJ1-4,-,TGCAGTGCTGTTAACAGCTCAACTAATGAAAAACTGTTTTTT,CSAVNSSTNEKLFF
-,TRBV27,TRBJ2-5,-,TGTGCCAGCGGTTGGAGGAGCCAAGAGACCCAGTACTTC,CASGWRSQETQYF
-,TRBV12-3/TRBV12-4,TRBJ2-1,-,TGTGCCAGCAGGCTTGGGGGCGATGAGCAGTTCTTC,CASRLGGDEQFF
-,TRBV6-1,TRBJ2-3,TRBD1,TGTGCCAGCAGGGAGGAGGGGACAGGGAGTGGGGCTCCAGATACGCAGTATTTT,CASREEGTGSGAPDTQYF
-,TRBV29-1,TRBJ2-1,-,TGCAGCGTTACGCCGGGGGACAATGAGCAGTTCTTC,CSVTPGDNEQFF
-,TRBV29-1,TRBJ2-5,-,TGCAGCGTTGATGGTGTTCGGGGGCTGGGGGAGACCCAGTACTTC,CSVDGVRGLGETQYF
few,TRBV7-6,TRBJ2-1,TRBD1,TGTGCCAGCAGCGGGACAGGGGTGCAGTTCTTC,CASSGTGVQFF
few,TRBV29-1,TRBJ1-2,-,TGCAGCGTTGAAGATTTCTCGGGGTATGGCTACACCTTC,CSVEDFSGYGYTF
-,TRBV12-3/TRBV12-4,TRBJ2-7,TRBD2,TGTGCCAGCAGTCCCCCCTGGGGAGCGGGAGTTTACAATGAGCAGTACTTC,CASSPPWGAGVYNEQYF
many,TRBV12-3/TRBV12-4,TRBJ1-5,-,TGTGCCAGCAGTTTCGGTGGTGGTCAGCCCCAGCATTTT,CASSFGGGQPQHF
-,TRBV9,TRBJ2-7,-,TGTGCCAGCAGCGTAGAGACGACCTTGGATGGGGGCGAGCAGTACTTC,CASSVETTLDGGEQYF
-,TRBV25-1,TRBJ1-1,-,TGTGCCAGCAGTGAAATGGGGGCGGGGACTGAAGCTTTCTTT,CASSEMGAGTEAFF
-,TRBV11-2,TRBJ1-2,-,TGTGCCAGCAGTAACACTGGGACGAACTATGGCTACACCTTC,CASSNTGTNYGYTF
few,TRBV29-1,TRBJ2-5,-,TGCAGCGTTGTAGTCCAAGAGACCCAGTACTTC,CSVVVQETQYF
few,TRBV9,TRBJ2-7,TRBD2,TGTGCCAGCAGCGAGGGGTGGGGGACTAGCTCCCTCGAGCAGTACTTC,CASSEGWGTSSLEQYF
-,TRBV9,TRBJ2-2,-,TGTGCCAGCACTGGCCGTCCCGGGGAGCTGTTTTTT,CASTGRPGELFF
-,TRBV7-2,TRBJ1-2,TRBD1,TGTGCCAGCAGCCCACACACAGGGGAGCGCTATGGCTACACCTTC,CASSPHTGERYGYTF
-,TRBV29-1,TRBJ2-1,-,TGCAGCGTTGAACTAGGGGGACATATTCAGTTCTTC,CSVELGGHIQFF
few,TRBV20-1,TRBJ2-1,TRBD1,TGCAGTGCTGGGGACTGGACAGGGGGGTCCCCTTCTGAGCAGTTCTTC,CSAGDWTGGSPSEQFF
-,TRBV4-1,TRBJ2-5,-,TGCGCCAGCAGCCCAGACAGAGCCCAAGAGACCCAGTACTTC,CASSPDRAQETQYF
many,TRBV7-2,TRBJ2-5,-,TGTGCCAGCAGCGCACAGGGACTTCGTAAAGAGACCCAGTACTTC,CASSAQGLRKETQYF
-,TRBV18,TRBJ2-5,TRBD2,TGTGCCAGCTCCTCCCTTCCGGATACTAGCGGGAGTAAGAATGAGCAGTACTTC,CASSSLPDTSGSKNEQYF
-,TRBV6-2/TRBV6-3,TRBJ1-1,-,TGTGCCAGCATCGATCTACCGGGGAACAGTGAAGCTTTCTTT,CASIDLPGNSEAFF